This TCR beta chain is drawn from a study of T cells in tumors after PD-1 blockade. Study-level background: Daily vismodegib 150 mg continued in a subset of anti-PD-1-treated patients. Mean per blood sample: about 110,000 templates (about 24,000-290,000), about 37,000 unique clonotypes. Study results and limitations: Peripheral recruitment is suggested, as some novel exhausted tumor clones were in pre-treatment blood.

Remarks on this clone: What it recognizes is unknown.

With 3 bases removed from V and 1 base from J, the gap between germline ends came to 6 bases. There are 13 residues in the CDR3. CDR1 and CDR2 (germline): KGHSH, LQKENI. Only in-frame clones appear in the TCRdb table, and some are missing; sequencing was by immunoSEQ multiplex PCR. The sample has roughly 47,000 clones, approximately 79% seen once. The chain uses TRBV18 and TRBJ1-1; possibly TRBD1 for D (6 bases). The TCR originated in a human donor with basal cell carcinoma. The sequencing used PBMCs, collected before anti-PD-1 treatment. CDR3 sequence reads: CASSPGQNTEAFF. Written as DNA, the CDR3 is TGTGCCAGCTCACCGGGACAGAACACTGAAGCTTTCTTT.